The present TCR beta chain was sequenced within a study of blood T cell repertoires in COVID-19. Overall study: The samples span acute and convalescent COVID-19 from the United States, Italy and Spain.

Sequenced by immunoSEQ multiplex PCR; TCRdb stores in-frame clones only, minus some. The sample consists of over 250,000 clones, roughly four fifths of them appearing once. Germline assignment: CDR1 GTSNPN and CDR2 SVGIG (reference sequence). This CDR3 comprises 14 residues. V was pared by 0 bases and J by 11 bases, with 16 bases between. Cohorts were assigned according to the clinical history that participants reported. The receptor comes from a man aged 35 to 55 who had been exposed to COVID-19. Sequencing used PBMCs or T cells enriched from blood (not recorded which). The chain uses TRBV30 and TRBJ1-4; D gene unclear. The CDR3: CAWSVGVASGKLFF. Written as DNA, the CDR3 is TGTGCCTGGAGTGTAGGCGTAGCGTCGGGGAAACTGTTTTTT.